A single sample gave rise to the 18 T cell receptor beta chains below, sequenced in a study of blood T cell repertoires in COVID-19. The data were produced by immunoSEQ multiplex PCR, yet TCRdb's version contains in-frame clones alone and is incomplete. The data hold about 150,000 clones, with about four fifths observed a single time. Sequencing was done on a sample of peripheral blood. The receptors were sampled from a man between 60 and 75 years old with acute or convalescent COVID-19.

This chain connects TRBV7-9 to TRBJ2-1; the D gene is possibly TRBD2 (6 bases). The V gene's germline CDR1 is SEHNR and CDR2 FQNEAQ (reference sequence). The CDR3 has 13 residues. The V and J ends lost 1 base and 10 bases respectively, with 11 bases between them. In DNA, the CDR3 is TGTGCCAGCAGCTTAGTGGAGGGTGGGGAGCAGTTCTTC. This codes for CASSLVEGGEQFF.

The chain is built from TRBV7-2 and TRBJ2-5; 8 bases line up with TRBD1. Germline V lookup: CDR1 SGHTA, CDR2 FQGNSA. With V trimmed by 3 bases and J by 5 bases, 11 bases remained unmatched. This CDR3 contains 16 residues. This CDR3 reads CASSLIPGTGGETQYF. CDR3 sequence (DNA): TGTGCCAGCAGCTTGATTCCAGGGACAGGCGGGGAGACCCAGTACTTC. The whole variable domain, filled in from reference TRBV7-2 and TRBJ2-5, reads GAGVSQSPSNKVTEKGKDVELRCDPISGHTALYWYRQSLGQGLEFLIYFQGNSAPDKSGLPSDRFSAERTGGSVSTLTIQRTQQEDSAVYLCASSLIPGTGGETQYFGPGTRLLVL.

The genes are TRBV21-1 and TRBJ1-1; the table's D call, TRBD1, has no DNA check behind it. TRBV21-1 counts as a pseudogene. The CDR3 contains 16 residues. This CDR3 reads CASSKGDRGRETEAFF. The CDR3 DNA follows: TGTGCCAGCAGCAAAGGGGACAGGGGGCGAGAAACTGAAGCTTTCTTT.

The sample holds a few counts of this clone. This chain links TRBV6-5 with TRBJ2-7, with TRBD1 matching 7 bases. Germline V gene data show CDR1 as MNHEY and CDR2 as SVGAGI. J was trimmed by 9 bases and V by 5 bases; bases with no gene match: 13. The CDR3 runs to 14 residues. CDR3 sequence (DNA): TGTGCCAGCAGTCCCCGTAACAGGGGAGAGGGGCAGTACTTC. The encoded protein is CASSPRNRGEGQYF.

The V gene is TRBV5-6, the J gene TRBJ1-2; no clear D gene. The V and J ends lost 3 bases and 3 bases respectively, with 3 bases between them. The V gene's germline CDR1 is SGHDT and CDR2 YYEEEE. This CDR3 has 11 amino acids. CDR3 nucleotide sequence: TGTGCCAGCAGCTCGTACTATGGCTACACCTTC. Translating it yields CASSSYYGYTF.

The chain has TRBV4-1 and TRBJ1-5; TRBD1 agrees at 9 bases. Trimming removed 2 bases from V and 9 bases from J; junction bases left unmatched: 5. This CDR3 is 14 amino acids long. CDR1 is MGHRA and CDR2 is YSYEKL in the germline V gene. The CDR3 nucleotides read TGCGCCAGCAGCCAACCGGGACAGGGCAGGCCCCAGCATTTT. Its translation: CASSQPGQGRPQHF.

The chain employs TRBV4-2 and TRBJ2-2; 8 bases are a match to TRBD2. Germline CDR1 reads LGHNA; CDR2 reads YNFKEQ. Germline trimming cut 4 bases from V and 4 bases from J; bases unmatched to any gene: 11. This CDR3 contains 17 residues. CDR3 sequence (DNA): TGTGCCAGCAGCCGGACCCGCGGGAGGCTGACCACCGGGGAGCTGTTTTTT. It is translated as CASSRTRGRLTTGELFF.

This chain joins TRBV9 and TRBJ1-3, with 7 bases fitting TRBD1. CDR3 size: 15 residues. Germline-derived CDR1 and CDR2 are SGDLS and YYNGEE. The trim removed 4 bases at V and 7 bases at J, leaving 11 bases unmatched. The CDR3 sequence is CASSLGRGAGNTIYF. The CDR3 coding sequence is TGTGCCAGCAGCTTAGGCAGGGGGGCAGGGAACACCATATATTTT.

The chain joins TRBV24-1 to TRBJ1-2, with 7 positions matching TRBD1. This CDR3 has 17 amino acids. The J segment lost 4 bases and the V segment lost 0 bases, leaving 10 bases of the junction unmatched. Germline V CDR1 and CDR2: KGHDR, SFDVKD. The CDR3 sequence is CATSDLLVTGLCYGYTF. The CDR3, as DNA: TGTGCCACCAGTGATTTGTTGGTGACAGGGCTTTGCTATGGCTACACCTTC.

Concerning this clone: The conserved closing phenylalanine or tryptophan is absent in this CDR3, likely reflecting a read error. The limits of the CDR3 on the DNA are not certain, so only TCRdb's listed CDR3 is given. The rearrangement joins TRBV29-1 to TRBJ2-7; the table names TRBD1, a call not compared with the DNA. The CDR3 contains 9 residues when both ends are counted. Germline V gene data show CDR1 as SQVTM and CDR2 as ANQGSEA. This CDR3 is CSVGRQVWI.

CDR3 coding DNA: TGTGCCATCAGGGGGGCCTCCCAACGGGGCGAGCAGTACTTC. It is translated as CAIRGASQRGEQYF. This chain links TRBV10-3 with TRBJ2-7; D is perhaps TRBD1 (6 bases). V was shortened by 6 bases and J by 6 bases, with 18 bases between the two germline ends. There are 14 residues in the CDR3. The germline gives CDR1 ENHRY, CDR2 SYGVKD.

V usage is TRBV6-5 and J usage is TRBJ1-2, with 9 bases lining up with TRBD1. The V segment lost 2 bases and the J segment 3 bases; nucleotides outside the gene matches: 7. In germline, CDR1 is MNHEY, CDR2 SVGAGI. The CDR3 consists of 16 residues. The CDR3 region is CASSYRTGESDYGYTF. The CDR3 bases are TGTGCCAGCAGTTACCGGACAGGGGAAAGCGACTATGGCTACACCTTC.

This chain joins TRBV27 and TRBJ1-1, with D possibly being TRBD1 (6 bases). The CDR3 is 15 residues long. V gave up 2 bases and J gave up 9 bases, with 19 bases separating them. Germline V gene lookup returns CDR1 MNHEY and CDR2 SMNVEV (reference sequence). The CDR3 coding sequence is TGTGCCAGCAGTTTAGTTACAGGGAGTATAGGTCAAGCTTTCTTT. It encodes CASSLVTGSIGQAFF.

The chain employs TRBV7-2 and TRBJ2-7; the match to TRBD1 covers 9 bases. This CDR3 has 13 amino acids. In germline, CDR1 is SGHTA, CDR2 FQGNSA. V was clipped by 5 bases and J by 1 base; unmatched bases: 0. CDR3 bases: TGTGCCAGCAGCGGGACAGGGTCCTACGAGCAGTACTTC. Amino acid sequence: CASSGTGSYEQYF. Complete variable domain (other parts from reference TRBV7-2 and TRBJ2-7): GAGVSQSPSNKVTEKGKDVELRCDPISGHTALYWYRQSLGQGLEFLIYFQGNSAPDKSGLPSDRFSAERTGGSVSTLTIQRTQQEDSAVYLCASSGTGSYEQYFGPGTRLTVT.

The V call is TRBV5-8, the J call TRBJ2-2; the D gene is possibly TRBD1 (6 bases). CDR1 is SGHTS, CDR2 YDEGEE, per germline. The CDR3 runs to 16 residues. Trimming shortened V by 5 bases and J by 3 bases, and 17 bases separated the two germline ends. CDR3 in DNA: TGTGCCAGCAGGGGTCCGGGACATAGCGACACCGGGGAGCTGTTTTTT. Amino acids: CASRGPGHSDTGELFF.

This clone has only a few counts. The chain links TRBV19 to TRBJ2-1; D is uncertain. Germline-derived CDR1 and CDR2 are LNHDA and SQIVND (reference sequence). Trimming removed 4 bases at V and 0 bases at J, with 10 bases between. The CDR3 runs 15 residues. CDR3 residues: CASSSAVTSYNEQFF. The CDR3 DNA reads as TGTGCCAGTAGTAGCGCGGTGACCTCCTACAATGAGCAGTTCTTC.

This clone has just one count. The genes are TRBV6-5 and TRBJ2-1; 8 nucleotides align to TRBD2. This CDR3 has 15 amino acids. Germline CDR1 MNHEY, CDR2 SVGAGI. V gave up 5 bases and J gave up 6 bases; unmatched junction bases: 9. The CDR3 reads CASSTSAGVTNEQFF. CDR3 coding DNA: TGTGCCAGCAGTACGTCAGCGGGGGTGACCAATGAGCAGTTCTTC.

This clone was recorded once. The V gene is TRBV30, the J gene TRBJ2-4; a weak D match, TRBD2 (6 bases). Germline V CDR1 and CDR2: GTSNPN, SVGIG (reference sequence). This CDR3 spans 11 amino acids. V was clipped by 3 bases and J by 11 bases, with 11 bases between them. The CDR3 region has the DNA TGTGCCTGGAGCCCCGGGACTGTTCAGTACTTC. Protein: CAWSPGTVQYF.